The rows below give T cell receptor beta chains drawn from one sample of a study of blood T cells in healthy people across ages. TCRdb passed the 5' RACE reads through MiXCR, listing each CDR3 protein once. Here the sample spans more than 450,000 distinct CDR3 sequences, about 26% being singletons. This sample also belongs to another study, concerning T cells of mothers and their children.

The sample comprised blood. The receptors stem from a boy aged 2 to 10 in good health. Both conserved end residues are part of each CDR3. D genes are given only for firm matches. Clone size is shown for a subset of rows, as once, few, many or a class of expanded clone.

j_gene: TRBJ2-7
abundance: few
d_gene: -
v_gene: TRBV7-9
CDR3nt: TGTGCCAGCAGCTCGACTAGTGGGGGGACCTACGAGCAGTACTTC
CDR3aa: CASSSTSGGTYEQYF

j_gene: TRBJ2-5
abundance: -
d_gene: TRBD2
v_gene: TRBV6-2/TRBV6-3
CDR3nt: TGTGCCAGCAGTTCTCTTCTAGCGGGGGGAGAGGAGACCCAGTACTTC
CDR3aa: CASSSLLAGGEETQYF

j_gene: TRBJ2-5
abundance: -
d_gene: TRBD2
v_gene: TRBV12-3/TRBV12-4
CDR3nt: TGTGCCAGCATTATAGCGGGGACGGGGACCCAGTACTTC
CDR3aa: CASIIAGTGTQYF

j_gene: TRBJ2-5
abundance: few
d_gene: -
v_gene: TRBV20-1
CDR3nt: TGCAGTGCTAGAGATCGGAGGGTGCAAGAGACCCAGTACTTC
CDR3aa: CSARDRRVQETQYF

j_gene: TRBJ2-2
abundance: few
d_gene: TRBD2
v_gene: TRBV5-1
CDR3nt: TGCGCCAGCAGCTTGGGGACTAGCTCGGCCGGGGAGCTGTTTTTT
CDR3aa: CASSLGTSSAGELFF

j_gene: TRBJ1-1
abundance: -
d_gene: -
v_gene: TRBV5-1
CDR3nt: TGCGCCAGCAGCTTGGCTTCCGGGACACCAACTGAAGCTTTCTTT
CDR3aa: CASSLASGTPTEAFF

j_gene: TRBJ1-1
abundance: -
d_gene: TRBD1
v_gene: TRBV19
CDR3nt: TGTGCCAGTAGACCGGGACAGGGAAACACTGAAGCTTTCTTT
CDR3aa: CASRPGQGNTEAFF

j_gene: TRBJ2-3
abundance: -
d_gene: TRBD2
v_gene: TRBV20-1
CDR3nt: TGCAGTGCTAGGGATACCGGGAGGAACCCAGATACGCAGTATTTT
CDR3aa: CSARDTGRNPDTQYF

j_gene: TRBJ2-5
abundance: -
d_gene: -
v_gene: TRBV20-1
CDR3nt: TGCAGTGCTGGGACCCCTAGCCACGGGGAGACCCAGTACTTC
CDR3aa: CSAGTPSHGETQYF

j_gene: TRBJ1-2
abundance: few
d_gene: -
v_gene: TRBV10-3
CDR3nt: TGTGCCATCAGCCGGGACCCCGGCTATGGCTACACCTTC
CDR3aa: CAISRDPGYGYTF

j_gene: TRBJ1-4
abundance: -
d_gene: -
v_gene: TRBV7-8
CDR3nt: TGTGCCAGCAGCTTAGGCAGGGCCCGAGGAACGGAAAAACTGTTTTTT
CDR3aa: CASSLGRARGTEKLFF

j_gene: TRBJ1-6
abundance: -
d_gene: -
v_gene: TRBV20-1
CDR3nt: TGCAGTGCTAGGACGAGGGCTACTTCACCCCTCCACTTT
CDR3aa: CSARTRATSPLHF

j_gene: TRBJ2-5
abundance: few
d_gene: -
v_gene: TRBV6-5
CDR3nt: TGTGCCAGCAATTCTTTGGGGGGCCCCCAAGAGACCCAGTACTTC
CDR3aa: CASNSLGGPQETQYF

j_gene: TRBJ2-5
abundance: -
d_gene: -
v_gene: TRBV10-3
CDR3nt: TGTGCCATCAGTGACAACGAGGAGACCCAGTCCTTC
CDR3aa: CAISDNEETQSF

j_gene: TRBJ2-1
abundance: -
d_gene: TRBD2
v_gene: TRBV27
CDR3nt: TGTGCCAGGGCCCCTCTAGCGGGAGGCACAAGCTCCTACAATGAGCAGTTCTTC
CDR3aa: CARAPLAGGTSSYNEQFF

j_gene: TRBJ2-7
abundance: -
d_gene: TRBD1
v_gene: TRBV20-1
CDR3nt: TGCAGTGCTAGTTACAGGGGACACCGCGAGCAGTACTTC
CDR3aa: CSASYRGHREQYF

j_gene: TRBJ1-3
abundance: -
d_gene: -
v_gene: TRBV4-3
CDR3nt: TGCGCCAGCAGCCAGAGGGTCTCTGGAAACACCATATATTTT
CDR3aa: CASSQRVSGNTIYF

j_gene: TRBJ1-1
abundance: few
d_gene: TRBD1
v_gene: TRBV6-2/TRBV6-3
CDR3nt: TGTGCCAGCAGCCACAGGGGAGACACTGAAGCTTTCTTT
CDR3aa: CASSHRGDTEAFF

j_gene: TRBJ2-5
abundance: few
d_gene: -
v_gene: TRBV20-1
CDR3nt: TGCAGTGCTAGCTTGGTCGAAGAGACCCAGTACTTC
CDR3aa: CSASLVEETQYF

j_gene: TRBJ2-5
abundance: few
d_gene: TRBD2
v_gene: TRBV5-6
CDR3nt: TGTGCCAGCAGCCTTCCCCTAGCGGGCGAAGAGACCCAGTACTTC
CDR3aa: CASSLPLAGEETQYF

j_gene: TRBJ1-4
abundance: -
d_gene: TRBD1
v_gene: TRBV11-2
CDR3nt: TGTGCCAGCAGCTGGACAGGGCCTAAGCGGGAAAAACTGTTTTTT
CDR3aa: CASSWTGPKREKLFF

j_gene: TRBJ1-4
abundance: few
d_gene: -
v_gene: TRBV20-1
CDR3nt: TGCAGTGCTAGAAGAAGAGGGAATGAAAAACTGTTTTTT
CDR3aa: CSARRRGNEKLFF

j_gene: TRBJ1-4
abundance: once
d_gene: -
v_gene: TRBV5-8
CDR3nt: TGTGCCAGCAGCTTGGGAGGATTAGATGAAAAACTGTTTTTT
CDR3aa: CASSLGGLDEKLFF

j_gene: TRBJ2-7
abundance: -
d_gene: -
v_gene: TRBV6-5
CDR3nt: TGTGCCAGCAGTTCCTCAAAAGTCTACGAGCAGTACTTC
CDR3aa: CASSSSKVYEQYF

j_gene: TRBJ1-1
abundance: -
d_gene: -
v_gene: TRBV25-1
CDR3nt: TGTGCCAGCAGTGAATCGGGTGGGGAGGGTATGAACACTGAAGCTTTCTTT
CDR3aa: CASSESGGEGMNTEAFF

j_gene: TRBJ2-1
abundance: few
d_gene: TRBD2
v_gene: TRBV7-9
CDR3nt: TGTGCCAGCAGCTTAGGGAGTAGCGGGAGTGGCAATGAGCAGTTCTTC
CDR3aa: CASSLGSSGSGNEQFF

j_gene: TRBJ1-2
abundance: -
d_gene: -
v_gene: TRBV7-2
CDR3nt: TGTGCCAGCAGCTTAGCCAGACAAAACTATGGCTACACCTTC
CDR3aa: CASSLARQNYGYTF

j_gene: TRBJ1-3
abundance: -
d_gene: -
v_gene: TRBV6-1
CDR3nt: TGTGACAGCAGTGAGAGGCCGATCTCTGGAAACACCATATATTTT
CDR3aa: CDSSERPISGNTIYF

j_gene: TRBJ2-5
abundance: -
d_gene: TRBD2
v_gene: TRBV20-1
CDR3nt: TGCAGTGCTAGAGATATGGCGGGGGGCCGGGAGACCCAGTACTTC
CDR3aa: CSARDMAGGRETQYF

j_gene: TRBJ1-4
abundance: few
d_gene: -
v_gene: TRBV3-1
CDR3nt: TGTGCCAGCAGCCCACCTCAGGCCGGGGGGACTAATGAAAAACTGTTTTTT
CDR3aa: CASSPPQAGGTNEKLFF

j_gene: TRBJ2-7
abundance: -
d_gene: -
v_gene: TRBV12-3/TRBV12-4
CDR3nt: TGTGCCAGCAGTTTAGAAGGGCCTCACGAGCAGTACTTC
CDR3aa: CASSLEGPHEQYF

j_gene: TRBJ2-5
abundance: -
d_gene: -
v_gene: TRBV6-6
CDR3nt: TGTACCCGCAGTTACTCGCTGAGTCAAGAGACCCAGTACTTC
CDR3aa: CTRSYSLSQETQYF

j_gene: TRBJ2-5
abundance: -
d_gene: -
v_gene: TRBV10-3
CDR3nt: TGTGCCACCGGGGAGGGGGAAGAGACCCAGTACTTC
CDR3aa: CATGEGEETQYF